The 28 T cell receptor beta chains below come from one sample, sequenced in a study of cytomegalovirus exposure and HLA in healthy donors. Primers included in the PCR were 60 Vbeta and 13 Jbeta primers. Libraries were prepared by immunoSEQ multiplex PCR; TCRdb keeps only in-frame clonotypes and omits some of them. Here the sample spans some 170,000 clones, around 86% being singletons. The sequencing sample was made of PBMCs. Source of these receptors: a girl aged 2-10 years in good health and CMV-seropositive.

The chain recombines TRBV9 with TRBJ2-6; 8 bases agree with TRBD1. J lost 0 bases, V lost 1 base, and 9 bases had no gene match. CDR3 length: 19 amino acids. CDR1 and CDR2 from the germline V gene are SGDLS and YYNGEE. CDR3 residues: CASSVSVDRGHSGANVLTF. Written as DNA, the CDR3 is TGTGCCAGCAGCGTATCGGTCGACAGGGGACACTCTGGGGCCAACGTCCTGACTTTC.

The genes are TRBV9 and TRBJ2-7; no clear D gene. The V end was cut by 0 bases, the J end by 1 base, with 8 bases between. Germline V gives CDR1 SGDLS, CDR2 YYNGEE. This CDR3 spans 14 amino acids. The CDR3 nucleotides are TGTGCCAGCAGCGTAGGGCTTCCTTCCTACGAGCAGTACTTC. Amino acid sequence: CASSVGLPSYEQYF.

The CDR3 DNA reads as TGTGCCAGTAGTCCGCCCCCCGGGACTTTTAACACCGGGGAGCTGTTTTTT. Translation: CASSPPPGTFNTGELFF. The chain joins TRBV19 to TRBJ2-2, with D possibly matching TRBD2 (6 bases). The germline gives CDR1 LNHDA, CDR2 SQIVND (reference sequence). V gave up 5 bases and J gave up 2 bases, with 18 bases separating them. This CDR3 region has 17 residues.

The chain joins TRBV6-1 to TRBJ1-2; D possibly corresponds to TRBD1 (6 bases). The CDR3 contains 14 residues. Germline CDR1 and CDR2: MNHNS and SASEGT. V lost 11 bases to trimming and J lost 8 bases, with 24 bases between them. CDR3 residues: CAVPLLGGGNGYTF. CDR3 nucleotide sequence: TGTGCCGTTCCCCTCCTCGGGGGGGGCAACGGCTACACCTTC.

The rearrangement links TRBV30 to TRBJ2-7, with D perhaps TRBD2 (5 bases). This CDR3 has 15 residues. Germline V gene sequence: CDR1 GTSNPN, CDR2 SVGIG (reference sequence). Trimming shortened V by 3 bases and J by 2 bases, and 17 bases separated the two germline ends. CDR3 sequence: CAWSRSVWRAYEQYF. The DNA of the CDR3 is TGTGCCTGGAGCCGGAGCGTGTGGCGGGCCTACGAGCAGTACTTC.

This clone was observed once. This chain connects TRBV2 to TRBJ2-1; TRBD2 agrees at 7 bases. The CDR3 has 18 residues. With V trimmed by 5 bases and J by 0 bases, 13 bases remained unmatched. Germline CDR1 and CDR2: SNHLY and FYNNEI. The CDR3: CASSLSIDGRSSYNEQFF. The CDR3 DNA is TGTGCCAGCAGTCTCTCCATTGACGGGAGGAGCTCCTACAATGAGCAGTTCTTC.

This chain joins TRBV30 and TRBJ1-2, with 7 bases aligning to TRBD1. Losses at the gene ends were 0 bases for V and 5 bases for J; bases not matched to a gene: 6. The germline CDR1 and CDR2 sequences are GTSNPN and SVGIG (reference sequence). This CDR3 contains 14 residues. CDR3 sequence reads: CAWSVRTGDYGYTF. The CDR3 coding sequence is TGTGCCTGGAGTGTACGGACAGGAGATTATGGCTACACCTTC.

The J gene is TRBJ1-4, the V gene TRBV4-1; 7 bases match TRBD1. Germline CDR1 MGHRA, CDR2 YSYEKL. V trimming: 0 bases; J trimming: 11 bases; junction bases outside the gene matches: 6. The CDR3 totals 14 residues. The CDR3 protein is CASSQEENRGKLFF. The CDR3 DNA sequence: TGCGCCAGCAGCCAAGAAGAAAACAGGGGCAAACTGTTTTTT.

The CDR3: CAWSVSGGRAITGELFF. The CDR3 nucleotides read TGTGCCTGGAGTGTATCCGGCGGGAGGGCCATCACCGGGGAGCTGTTTTTT. The V and J genes are TRBV30 and TRBJ2-2, with 9 nucleotides matching TRBD2. The V gene end was trimmed by 0 bases and the J gene end by 4 bases; junction bases not matched to a gene: 9. The CDR3 spans 17 residues. Germline V gives CDR1 GTSNPN, CDR2 SVGIG (reference sequence).

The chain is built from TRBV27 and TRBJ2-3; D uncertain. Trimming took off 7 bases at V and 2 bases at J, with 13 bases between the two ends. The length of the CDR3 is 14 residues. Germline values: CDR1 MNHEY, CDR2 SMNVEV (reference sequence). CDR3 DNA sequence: TGTGCCAGCAAGTCTTGGGCCCTCACAGATACGCAGTATTTT. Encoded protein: CASKSWALTDTQYF.

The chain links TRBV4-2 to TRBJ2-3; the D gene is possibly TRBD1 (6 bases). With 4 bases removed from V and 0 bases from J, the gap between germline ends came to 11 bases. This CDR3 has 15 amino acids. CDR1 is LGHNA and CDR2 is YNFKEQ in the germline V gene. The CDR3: CASSLGGPSTDTQYF. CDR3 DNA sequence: TGTGCCAGCAGCCTTGGGGGCCCTAGCACAGATACGCAGTATTTT.

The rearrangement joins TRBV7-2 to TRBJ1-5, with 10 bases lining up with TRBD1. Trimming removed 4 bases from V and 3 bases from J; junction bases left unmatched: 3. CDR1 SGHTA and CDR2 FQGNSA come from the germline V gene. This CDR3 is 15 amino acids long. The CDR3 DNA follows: TGTGCCAGCAGCTCGGGACAGGGGATCAATCAGCCCCAGCATTTT. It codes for CASSSGQGINQPQHF.

CDR3 amino acids: CASIGQYSRIQYF. The CDR3 DNA reads TGTGCCAGCATCGGTCAGTACAGCCGCATTCAGTACTTC. The rearrangement links TRBV28 to TRBJ2-4; D remains unclear. Germline CDR1 is MDHEN and CDR2 is SYDVKM. The CDR3 has 13 amino acids. The germline V and J ends were trimmed by 7 bases and 9 bases, with 16 bases remaining between them.

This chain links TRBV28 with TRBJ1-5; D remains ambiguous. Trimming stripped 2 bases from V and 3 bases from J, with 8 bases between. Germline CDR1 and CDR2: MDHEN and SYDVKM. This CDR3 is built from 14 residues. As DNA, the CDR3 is TGTGCCAGCAGTTTACGCTGGCTCAATCAGCCCCAGCATTTT. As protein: CASSLRWLNQPQHF.

The CDR3 sequence: CASSLGGRKQETQYF. The CDR3, as DNA: TGTGCCAGCAGTTTAGGCGGGAGAAAGCAAGAGACCCAGTACTTC. The chain couples TRBV28 to TRBJ2-5, with 7 nucleotides matching TRBD2. The CDR3 extends over 15 amino acids. CDR1 is MDHEN, CDR2 SYDVKM, per germline. The V gene end was trimmed by 2 bases and the J gene end by 2 bases; junction bases not matched to a gene: 5. Filled out from reference TRBV28 and TRBJ2-5, the complete variable domain reads DVKVTQSSRYLVKRTGEKVFLECVQDMDHENMFWYRQDPGLGLRLIYFSYDVKMKEKGDIPEGYSVSREKKERFSLILESASTNQTSMYLCASSLGGRKQETQYFGPGTRLLVL.

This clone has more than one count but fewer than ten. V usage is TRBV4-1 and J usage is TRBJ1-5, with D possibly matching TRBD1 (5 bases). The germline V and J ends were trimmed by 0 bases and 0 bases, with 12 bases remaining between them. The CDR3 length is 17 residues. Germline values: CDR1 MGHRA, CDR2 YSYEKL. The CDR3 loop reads CASSQDTAGGSNQPQHF. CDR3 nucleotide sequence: TGCGCCAGCAGCCAAGATACGGCCGGGGGTAGCAATCAGCCCCAGCATTTT.

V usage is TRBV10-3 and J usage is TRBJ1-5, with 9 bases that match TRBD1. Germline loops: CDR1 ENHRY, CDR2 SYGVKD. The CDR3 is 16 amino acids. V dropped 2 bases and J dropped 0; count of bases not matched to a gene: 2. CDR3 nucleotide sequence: TGTGCCATCAGTGAGGGACAGGGGTATAGCAATCAGCCCCAGCATTTT. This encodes CAISEGQGYSNQPQHF.

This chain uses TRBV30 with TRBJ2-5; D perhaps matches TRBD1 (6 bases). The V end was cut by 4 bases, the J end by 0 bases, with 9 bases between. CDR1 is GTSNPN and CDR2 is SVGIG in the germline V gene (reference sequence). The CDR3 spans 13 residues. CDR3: CAWTGANQETQYF. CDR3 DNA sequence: TGTGCCTGGACAGGGGCCAACCAAGAGACCCAGTACTTC.

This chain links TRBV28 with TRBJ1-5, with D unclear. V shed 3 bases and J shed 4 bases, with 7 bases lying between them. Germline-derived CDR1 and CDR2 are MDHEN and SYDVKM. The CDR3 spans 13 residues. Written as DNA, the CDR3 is TGTGCCAGCAGTTTTACCGGGAATCAGCCCCAGCATTTT. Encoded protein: CASSFTGNQPQHF.

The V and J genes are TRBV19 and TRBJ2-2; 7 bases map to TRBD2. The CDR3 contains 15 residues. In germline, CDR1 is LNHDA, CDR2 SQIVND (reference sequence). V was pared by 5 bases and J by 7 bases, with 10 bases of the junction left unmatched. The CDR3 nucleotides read TGTGCCAGTAGTCGGACTAGTTTTCAAGGCGGGGAGCTGTTTTTT. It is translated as CASSRTSFQGGELFF.

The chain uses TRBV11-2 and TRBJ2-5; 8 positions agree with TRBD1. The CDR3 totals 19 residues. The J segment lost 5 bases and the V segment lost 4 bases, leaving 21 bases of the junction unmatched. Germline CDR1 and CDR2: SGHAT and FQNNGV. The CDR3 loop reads CASSSRLGQGWSSGETQYF. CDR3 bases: TGTGCCAGCAGCTCCCGATTAGGACAGGGCTGGTCTTCGGGGGAGACCCAGTACTTC. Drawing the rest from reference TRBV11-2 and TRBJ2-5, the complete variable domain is EAGVAQSPRYKIIEKRQSVAFWCNPISGHATLYWYQQILGQGPKLLIQFQNNGVVDDSQLPKDRFSAERLKGVDSTLKIQPAKLEDSAVYLCASSSRLGQGWSSGETQYFGPGTRLLVL.

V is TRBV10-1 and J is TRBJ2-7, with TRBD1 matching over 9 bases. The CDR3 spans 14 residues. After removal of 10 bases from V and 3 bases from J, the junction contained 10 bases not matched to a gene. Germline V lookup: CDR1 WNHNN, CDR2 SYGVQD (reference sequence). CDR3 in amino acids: CAISGTGSRYEQYF. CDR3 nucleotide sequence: TGCGCCATCTCCGGGACAGGGTCCCGCTACGAGCAGTACTTC.

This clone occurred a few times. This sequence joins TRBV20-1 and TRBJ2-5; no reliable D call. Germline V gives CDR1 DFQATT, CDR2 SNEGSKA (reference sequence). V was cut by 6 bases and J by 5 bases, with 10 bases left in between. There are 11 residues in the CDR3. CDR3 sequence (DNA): TGCAGTGCCGCGACATGGGAGACCCAGTACTTC. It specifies CSAATWETQYF.

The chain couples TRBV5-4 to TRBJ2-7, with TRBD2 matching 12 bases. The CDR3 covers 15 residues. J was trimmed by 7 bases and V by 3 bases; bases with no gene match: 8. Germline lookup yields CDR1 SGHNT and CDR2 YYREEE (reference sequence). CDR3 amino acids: CASSYGTSGPLEQYF. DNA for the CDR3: TGTGCCAGCAGCTATGGGACTAGCGGGCCGCTAGAGCAGTACTTC.

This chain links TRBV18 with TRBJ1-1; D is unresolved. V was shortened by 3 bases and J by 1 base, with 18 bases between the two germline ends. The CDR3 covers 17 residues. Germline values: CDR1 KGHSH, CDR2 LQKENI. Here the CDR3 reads CASSPFLPGRGNTEAFF. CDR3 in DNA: TGTGCCAGCTCACCCTTTTTGCCCGGACGGGGGAACACTGAAGCTTTCTTT.

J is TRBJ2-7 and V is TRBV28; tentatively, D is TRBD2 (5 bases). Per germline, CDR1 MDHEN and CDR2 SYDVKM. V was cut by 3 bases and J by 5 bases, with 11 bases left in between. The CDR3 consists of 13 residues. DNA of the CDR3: TGTGCCAGCAGTTTTCCGGGAATCCACGAGCAGTACTTC. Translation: CASSFPGIHEQYF.

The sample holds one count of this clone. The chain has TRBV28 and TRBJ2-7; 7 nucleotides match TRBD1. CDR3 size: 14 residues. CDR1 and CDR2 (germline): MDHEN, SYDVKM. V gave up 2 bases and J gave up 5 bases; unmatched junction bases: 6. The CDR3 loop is CASSLTGAGDEQYF. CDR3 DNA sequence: TGTGCCAGCAGTTTAACAGGGGCTGGGGACGAGCAGTACTTC.

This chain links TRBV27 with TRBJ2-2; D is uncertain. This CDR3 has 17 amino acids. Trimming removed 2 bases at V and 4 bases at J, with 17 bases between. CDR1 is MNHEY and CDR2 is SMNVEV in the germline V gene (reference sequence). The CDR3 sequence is CASSLGLSSGPTGELFF. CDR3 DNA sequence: TGTGCCAGCAGTTTAGGGCTGTCCTCAGGTCCCACCGGGGAGCTGTTTTTT.